The rows below give T cell receptor beta chains drawn from one sample of a study of memory CD4+ T cells and cytomegalovirus serostatus. Sequencing was performed with immunoSEQ multiplex PCR; in TCRdb, only in-frame clones are kept and a portion is missing. The sample has around 53,000 clones; 70% to 80% are singletons. The sequencing sample was made of memory CD4+ T cells from blood. These receptors came from an adult in good health and CMV-seronegative. The conserved cysteine and the conserved F or W are not part of the CDR3 here. Fields, in order: J gene, V gene, CDR3 protein.

TRBJ2-6	TRBV5-1	ASSPGGANVLT
TRBJ2-1	TRBV6-1	ASSESRGTNEQF
TRBJ2-3	TRBV19	AASGPSTDTQY
TRBJ1-1	TRBV28	ASRPPARNTEAF
TRBJ2-7	TRBV7-2	ASSLSKGVNEQY
TRBJ1-1	TRBV5-8	ASSRGGVTNTEAF
TRBJ1-2	TRBV7-2	ASTLRRDSGYT
TRBJ1-5	TRBV9	ASSVGPAGDQPQH
TRBJ2-1	TRBV9	ASSQTPGGGEQF
TRBJ2-1	TRBV5-1	ASGRGGSDEQF
TRBJ1-5	TRBV10-3	AISPTIDQPQH
TRBJ1-4	TRBV9	ASSGGGQGFTNEKLF
TRBJ2-7	TRBV2	ASRVQGSSEQY
TRBJ1-6	TRBV10-3	AISAGGTATSPLH
TRBJ2-7	TRBV11-1	ASSFPGGGRTHEQY
TRBJ2-1	TRBV20-1	SGSDRDEQF
TRBJ2-1	TRBV7-7	ASSLGGGEANEQF
TRBJ1-1	TRBV6-1	ASSESRGRTEAF
TRBJ1-2	TRBV6-6	ASSTPTGSYGYT
TRBJ2-7	TRBV5-5	ASSLLAGGVYEQY
TRBJ1-2	TRBV18	ASLRENYGYT
TRBJ1-1	TRBV18	ASSPGGGSNTEAF
TRBJ2-3	TRBV18	ASSPGKLLSTDTQY
TRBJ2-5	TRBV5-4	ASSQGQETQY
TRBJ1-6	TRBV19	ASKEGASYNSPLH
TRBJ2-2	TRBV10-3	AIRGKTDTGELF
TRBJ2-1	TRBV30	AWTGLAGSEQF
TRBJ1-3	TRBV7-2	ASSLVRSGNTIY
TRBJ2-4	TRBV10-3	AISDRSIAKNIQY
TRBJ2-7	TRBV28	ASSLGQYEQY
TRBJ2-5	TRBV11-2	ASSHGPGGETQY
TRBJ2-3	TRBV7-2	ASSLVWTSTSTDTQY
TRBJ2-1	TRBV9	ASSVEYSSYNEQF
TRBJ1-2	TRBV19	ASRTGNRAGYT
TRBJ2-2	TRBV29-1	SGRDRVTGELF
TRBJ2-2	TRBV2	ASNEDPYSGELF
TRBJ2-7	TRBV19	ASSKGGPYEQY
TRBJ1-6	TRBV6-1	ASSDRGSYNSPLH
TRBJ2-3	TRBV5-6	ASSRNTDTQY
TRBJ1-2	TRBV27	ASSRTVNYGYT
TRBJ1-1	TRBV10-1	ASLEAF
TRBJ1-4	TRBV5-4	ASSSRSTGNEKLF
TRBJ2-1	TRBV5-3	ARSCETGCCDNEQF
TRBJ1-5	TRBV27	ASSWRIGVQPQH
TRBJ1-5	TRBV23-1	ASNPDRGNQPQH
TRBJ2-1	TRBV7-8	ASSSNRLAGGVSPRNNEQF
TRBJ1-4	TRBV7-9	ASSTRQGRDEKLF
TRBJ2-3	TRBV20-1	SARGDTQY
TRBJ2-7	TRBV7-6	ASSLRTGSEAEQY
TRBJ1-1	TRBV18	ASSPGSSDRAF
TRBJ2-1	TRBV13	ASSLGGPSSYNEQF
TRBJ2-5	TRBV29-1	SGIPSGKQETQY
TRBJ1-3	TRBV6-1	ASSELDPPPY
TRBJ2-1	TRBV7-2	ASSLGLGYNEQF
TRBJ2-1	TRBV11-3	ASSLGTPYNEQF
TRBJ2-7	TRBV5-5	ASSGPGTNYEQY
TRBJ2-1	TRBV9	ASSFESGVDYEQF
TRBJ1-1	TRBV14	ASSQGPWVAF